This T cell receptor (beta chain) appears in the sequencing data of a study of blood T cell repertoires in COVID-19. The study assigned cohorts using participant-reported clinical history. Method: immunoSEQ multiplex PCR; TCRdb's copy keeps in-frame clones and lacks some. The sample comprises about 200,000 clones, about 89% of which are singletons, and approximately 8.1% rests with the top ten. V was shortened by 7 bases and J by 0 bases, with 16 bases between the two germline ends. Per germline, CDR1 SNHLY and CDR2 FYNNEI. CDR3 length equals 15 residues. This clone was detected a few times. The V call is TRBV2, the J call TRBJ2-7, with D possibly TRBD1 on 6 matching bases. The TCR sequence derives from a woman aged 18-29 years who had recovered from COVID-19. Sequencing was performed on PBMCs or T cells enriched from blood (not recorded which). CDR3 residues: CASIKSQGSSYEQYF. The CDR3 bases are TGTGCCAGCATAAAATCACAGGGTTCCTCCTACGAGCAGTACTTC. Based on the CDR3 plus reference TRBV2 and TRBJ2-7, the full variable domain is EPEVTQTPSHQVTQMGQEVILRCVPISNHLYFYWYRQILGQKVEFLVSFYNNEISEKSEIFDDQFSVERPDGSNFTLKIRSTKLEDSAMYFCASIKSQGSSYEQYFGPGTRLTVT.